Here is one T cell receptor (beta chain) with its context. Looked up from germline, CDR1 is SEHNR and CDR2 is FQNEAQ (reference sequence). Trimming left V 5 bases short and J 4 bases short, with 11 bases between. The CDR3 is 13 amino acids. This specimen comes from a study of response to subunit inactivated influenza vaccine. One entry per CDR3 protein results from TCRdb running MiXCR on the RT-PCR reads. The top ten hold less than 4% of the sample, which has 500,000 or so distinct CDR3 sequences, 16% seen once. V is TRBV7-9 and J is TRBJ1-2; D may be TRBD1 (5 bases). The receptor was derived from a man in his fifties or sixties who received an inactivated influenza vaccine. The sequencing here drew on CD4+ T cells sorted from PBMCs, taken roughly 24 months after vaccination. The CDR3 sequence is CASSPAGTYGYTF. The CDR3 bases are TGTGCCAGCAGCCCTGCCGGGACCTATGGCTACACCTTC.